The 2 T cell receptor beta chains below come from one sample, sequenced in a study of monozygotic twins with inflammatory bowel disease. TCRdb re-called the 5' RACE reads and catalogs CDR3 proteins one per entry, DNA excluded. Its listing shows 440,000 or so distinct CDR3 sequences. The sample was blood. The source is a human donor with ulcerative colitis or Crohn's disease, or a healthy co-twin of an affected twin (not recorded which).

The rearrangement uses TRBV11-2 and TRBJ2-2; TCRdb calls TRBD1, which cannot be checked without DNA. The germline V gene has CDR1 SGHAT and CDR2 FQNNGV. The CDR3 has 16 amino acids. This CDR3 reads CASSWYRGVTTGELFF.

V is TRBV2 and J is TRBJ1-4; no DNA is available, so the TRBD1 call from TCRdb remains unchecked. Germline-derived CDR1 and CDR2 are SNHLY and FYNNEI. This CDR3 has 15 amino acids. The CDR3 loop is CASSGLDRVYEKLFF.